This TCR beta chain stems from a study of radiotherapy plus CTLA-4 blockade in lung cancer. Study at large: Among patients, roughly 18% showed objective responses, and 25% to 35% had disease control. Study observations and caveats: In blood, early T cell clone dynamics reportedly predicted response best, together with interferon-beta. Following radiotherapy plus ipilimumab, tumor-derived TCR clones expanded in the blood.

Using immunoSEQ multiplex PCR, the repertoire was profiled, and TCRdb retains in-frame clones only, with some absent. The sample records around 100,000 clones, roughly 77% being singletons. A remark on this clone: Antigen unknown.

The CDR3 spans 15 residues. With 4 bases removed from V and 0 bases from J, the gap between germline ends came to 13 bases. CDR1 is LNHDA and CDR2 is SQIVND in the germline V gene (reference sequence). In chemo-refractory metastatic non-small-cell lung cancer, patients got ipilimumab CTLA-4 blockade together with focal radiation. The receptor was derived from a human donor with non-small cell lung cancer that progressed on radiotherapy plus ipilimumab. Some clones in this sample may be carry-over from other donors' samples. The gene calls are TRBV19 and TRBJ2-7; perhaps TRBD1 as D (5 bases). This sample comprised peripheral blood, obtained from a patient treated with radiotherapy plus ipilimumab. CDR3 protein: CASSNPQGVSYEQYF. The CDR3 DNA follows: TGTGCCAGTAGTAACCCGCAGGGCGTCTCCTACGAGCAGTACTTC.